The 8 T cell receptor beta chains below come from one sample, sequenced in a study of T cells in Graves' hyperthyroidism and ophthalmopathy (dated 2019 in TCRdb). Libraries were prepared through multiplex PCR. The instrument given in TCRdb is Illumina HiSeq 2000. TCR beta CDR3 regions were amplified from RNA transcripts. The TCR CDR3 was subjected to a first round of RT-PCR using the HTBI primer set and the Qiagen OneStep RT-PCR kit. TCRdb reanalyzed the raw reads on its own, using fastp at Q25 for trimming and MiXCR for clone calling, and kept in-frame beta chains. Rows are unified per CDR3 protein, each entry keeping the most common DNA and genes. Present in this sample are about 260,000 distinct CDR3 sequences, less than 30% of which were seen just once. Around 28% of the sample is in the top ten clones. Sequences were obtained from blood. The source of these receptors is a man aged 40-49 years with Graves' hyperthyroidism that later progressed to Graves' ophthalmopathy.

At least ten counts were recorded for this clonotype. For the CDR3, the DNA is TGTGCCAGCAGTCCCAACGGAGTTAGCGGGAGGTCCTTGTACGAGCAGTACTTC. Translated, it gives CASSPNGVSGRSLYEQYF. V usage is TRBV12-3 or TRBV12-4 and J usage is TRBJ2-7; 10 bases line up with TRBD2. The CDR3 runs 18 residues. Trimming removed 5 bases from V and 4 bases from J; junction bases left unmatched: 17.

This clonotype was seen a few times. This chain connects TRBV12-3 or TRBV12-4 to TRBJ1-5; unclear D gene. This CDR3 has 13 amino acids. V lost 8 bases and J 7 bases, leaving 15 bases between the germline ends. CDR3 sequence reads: CASGREVWQPQHF. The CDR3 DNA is TGTGCCAGCGGACGAGAGGTCTGGCAGCCCCAGCATTTT.

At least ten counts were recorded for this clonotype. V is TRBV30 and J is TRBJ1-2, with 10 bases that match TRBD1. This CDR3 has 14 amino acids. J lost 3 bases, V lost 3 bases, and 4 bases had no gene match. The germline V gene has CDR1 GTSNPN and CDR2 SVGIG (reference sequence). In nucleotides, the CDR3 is TGTGCCTGGAGGGGACAGGGGTCGGACTATGGCTACACCTTC. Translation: CAWRGQGSDYGYTF.

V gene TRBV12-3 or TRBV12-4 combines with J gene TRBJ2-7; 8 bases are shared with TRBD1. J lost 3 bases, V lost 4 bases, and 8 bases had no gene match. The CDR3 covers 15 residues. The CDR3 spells CASSSYRDRFYEQYF. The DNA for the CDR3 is TGTGCCAGCAGTTCGTACCGGGACAGGTTCTACGAGCAGTACTTC.

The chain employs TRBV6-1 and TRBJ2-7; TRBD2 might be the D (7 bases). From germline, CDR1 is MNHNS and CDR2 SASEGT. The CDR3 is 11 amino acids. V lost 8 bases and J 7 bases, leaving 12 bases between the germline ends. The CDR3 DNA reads TGTGCCAGCGGGGGGGCGGGAGAGCAGTACTTC. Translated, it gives CASGGAGEQYF.

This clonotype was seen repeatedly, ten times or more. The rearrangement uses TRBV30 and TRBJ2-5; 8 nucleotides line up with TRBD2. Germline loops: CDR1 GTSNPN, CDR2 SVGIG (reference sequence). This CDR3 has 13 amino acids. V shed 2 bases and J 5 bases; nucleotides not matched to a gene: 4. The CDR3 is CAWSMTSVETQYF. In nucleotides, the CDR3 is TGTGCCTGGAGTATGACTAGCGTCGAGACCCAGTACTTC.

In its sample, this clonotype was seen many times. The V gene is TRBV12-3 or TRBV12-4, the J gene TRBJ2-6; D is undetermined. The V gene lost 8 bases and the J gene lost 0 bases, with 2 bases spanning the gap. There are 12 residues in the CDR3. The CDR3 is CASLSGANVLTF. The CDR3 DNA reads TGTGCCAGCCTCTCTGGGGCCAACGTCCTGACTTTC.

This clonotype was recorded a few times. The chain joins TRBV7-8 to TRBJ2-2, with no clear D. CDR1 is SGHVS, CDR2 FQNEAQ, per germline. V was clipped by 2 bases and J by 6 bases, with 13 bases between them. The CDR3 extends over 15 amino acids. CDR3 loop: CASSLPSGYAGELFF. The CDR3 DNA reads TGTGCCAGCAGCTTACCCTCCGGGTATGCCGGGGAGCTGTTTTTT. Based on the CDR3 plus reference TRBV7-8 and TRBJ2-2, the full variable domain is GAGVSQSPRYKVAKRGQDVALRCDPISGHVSLFWYQQALGQGPEFLTYFQNEAQLDKSGLPSDRFFAERPEGSVSTLKIQRTQQEDSAVYLCASSLPSGYAGELFFGEGSRLTVL.